This TCR beta chain was retrieved from a study of control samples from healthy donors and cancer patients. Produced via immunoSEQ multiplex PCR; TCRdb's table is partial and in-frame only. The sample records some 150,000 clones, around 90% being singletons. The CDR3 runs 13 residues. CDR1 and CDR2 from the germline V gene are PRHDT and FYEKMQ (reference sequence). Trimming shortened V by 3 bases and J by 5 bases, and 10 bases separated the two germline ends. This clonotype originated in a man aged 18-30 years in good health. This chain connects TRBV13 to TRBJ1-1; no clear D gene. Sequences were obtained from blood. The CDR3 nucleotides are TGTGCCAGCAGCTTGCGAAGTCGGACTGAAGCTTTCTTT. Translation: CASSLRSRTEAFF.